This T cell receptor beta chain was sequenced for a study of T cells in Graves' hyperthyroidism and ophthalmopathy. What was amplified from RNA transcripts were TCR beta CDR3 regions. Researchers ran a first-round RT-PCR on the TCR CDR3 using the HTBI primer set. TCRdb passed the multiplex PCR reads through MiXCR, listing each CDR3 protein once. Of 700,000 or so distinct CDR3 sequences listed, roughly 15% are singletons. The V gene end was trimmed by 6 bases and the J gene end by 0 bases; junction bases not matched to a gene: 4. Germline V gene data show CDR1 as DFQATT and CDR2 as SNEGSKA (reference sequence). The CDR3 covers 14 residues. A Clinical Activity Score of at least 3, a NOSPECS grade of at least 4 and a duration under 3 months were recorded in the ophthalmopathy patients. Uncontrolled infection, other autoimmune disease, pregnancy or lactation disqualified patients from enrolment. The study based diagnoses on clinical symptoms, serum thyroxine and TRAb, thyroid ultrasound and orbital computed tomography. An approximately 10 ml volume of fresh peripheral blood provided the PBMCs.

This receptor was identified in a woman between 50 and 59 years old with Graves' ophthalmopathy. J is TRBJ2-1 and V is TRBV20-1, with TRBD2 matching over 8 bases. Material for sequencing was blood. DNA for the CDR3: TGCAGTGCGCGTAGCGGGAACTCCTACAATGAGCAGTTCTTC. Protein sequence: CSARSGNSYNEQFF.